This T cell receptor (beta chain) was found in a study of T cells in Graves' hyperthyroidism and ophthalmopathy. Orbital computed tomography, thyroid ultrasound, serum thyroxine and TRAb, and clinical symptoms together informed the diagnoses. Study-level points and caveats: Most thyroid clonotypes with frequency above 0.001 were detected in blood.

Amplified TCR beta CDR3 regions came from RNA transcripts. HTBI primers drove first-round RT-PCR of the TCR CDR3. One entry per CDR3 protein results from TCRdb running MiXCR on the multiplex PCR reads. This table has more than 500,000 distinct CDR3 sequences, around 15% appearing once. Turning to this clonotype: Its antigen is unknown.

Germline V gene sequence: CDR1 SGHRS, CDR2 YFSETQ. This CDR3 contains 13 residues. The V gene lost 4 bases and the J gene lost 5 bases, with 10 bases spanning the gap. The chain links TRBV5-1 to TRBJ1-5, with D unresolved. The sequenced sample was blood. The sequence came from a young woman with Graves' hyperthyroidism. The CDR3 nucleotides read TGCGCCAGCAGCCTTGACCCTGATCAGCCCCAGCATTTT. Translating it yields CASSLDPDQPQHF.